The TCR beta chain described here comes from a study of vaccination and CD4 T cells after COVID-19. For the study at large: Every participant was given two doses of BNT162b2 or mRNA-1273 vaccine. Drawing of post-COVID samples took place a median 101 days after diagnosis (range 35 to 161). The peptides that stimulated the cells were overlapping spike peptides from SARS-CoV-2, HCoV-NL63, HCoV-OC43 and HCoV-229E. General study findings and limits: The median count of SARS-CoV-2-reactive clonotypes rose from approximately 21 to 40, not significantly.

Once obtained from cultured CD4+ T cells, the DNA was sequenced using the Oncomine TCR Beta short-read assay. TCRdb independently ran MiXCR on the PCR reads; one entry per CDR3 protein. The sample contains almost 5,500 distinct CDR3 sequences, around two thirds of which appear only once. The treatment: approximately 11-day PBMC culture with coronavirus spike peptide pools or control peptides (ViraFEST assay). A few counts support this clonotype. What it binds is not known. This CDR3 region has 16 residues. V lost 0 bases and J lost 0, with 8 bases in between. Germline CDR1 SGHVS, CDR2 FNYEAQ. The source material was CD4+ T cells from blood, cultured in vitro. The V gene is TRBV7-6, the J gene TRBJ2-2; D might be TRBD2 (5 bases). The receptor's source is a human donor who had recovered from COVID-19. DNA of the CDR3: TGTGCCAGCAGCTTAGCGCGGGCGGCGAACACCGGGGAGCTGTTTTTT. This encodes CASSLARAANTGELFF.